This T cell receptor beta chain was sequenced in a study of T cell repertoires in cytomegalovirus infection. Background on the study: The public TCR beta signatures pointed to both CMV infection and matching HLA type.

This clonotype has more than one count but fewer than ten. With 0 bases removed from V and 0 bases from J, the gap between germline ends came to 2 bases. Germline V CDR1 and CDR2: DFQATT, SNEGSKA (reference sequence). This CDR3 is 13 amino acids long. MiXCR was run by TCRdb on the reads, yielding one entry per CDR3 protein. Of about 360,000 distinct CDR3 sequences in the sample, less than 20% are singletons; the top ten hold about 10%. The sequence derives from a human donor in good health (CMV status not recorded). Some clones in this sample may be carry-over from other donors' samples. Sequencing was done on a sample of PBMCs. The V call is TRBV20-1, the J call TRBJ1-4; the D is unclear. CDR3 nucleotides: TGCAGTGCTAGAGATACAACTAATGAAAAACTGTTTTTT. Protein product: CSARDTTNEKLFF.